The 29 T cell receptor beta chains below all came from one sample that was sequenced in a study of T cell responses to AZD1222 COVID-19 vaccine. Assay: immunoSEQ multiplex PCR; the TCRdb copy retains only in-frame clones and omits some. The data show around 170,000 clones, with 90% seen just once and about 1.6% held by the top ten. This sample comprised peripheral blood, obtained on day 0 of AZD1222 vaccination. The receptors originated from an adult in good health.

The CDR3 nucleotides read TGTGCCAGCAGCCTCTCCGTTGAGCAGTTCTTC. Protein: CASSLSVEQFF. The chain joins TRBV3-1 (or the pseudogene TRBV3-2) to TRBJ2-1, with unresolved D. Germline V CDR1 and CDR2: LGHDT, YNNKEL (reference sequence). Trimming removed 4 bases from V and 9 bases from J, with 7 bases in between. The CDR3 has 11 amino acids.

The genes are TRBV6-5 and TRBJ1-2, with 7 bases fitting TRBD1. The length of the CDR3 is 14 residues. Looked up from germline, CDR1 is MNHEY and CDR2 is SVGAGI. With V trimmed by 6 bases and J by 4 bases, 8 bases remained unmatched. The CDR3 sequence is CASRPGQEFYGYTF. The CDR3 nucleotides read TGTGCCAGCAGACCTGGACAGGAGTTCTATGGCTACACCTTC.

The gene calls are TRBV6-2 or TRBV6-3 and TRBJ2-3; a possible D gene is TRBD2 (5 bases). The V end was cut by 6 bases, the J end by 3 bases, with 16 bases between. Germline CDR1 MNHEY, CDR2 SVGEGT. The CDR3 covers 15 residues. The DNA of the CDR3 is TGTGCCAGCAGCCCCTTCGGGATGGGAACAGATACGCAGTATTTT. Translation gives CASSPFGMGTDTQYF.

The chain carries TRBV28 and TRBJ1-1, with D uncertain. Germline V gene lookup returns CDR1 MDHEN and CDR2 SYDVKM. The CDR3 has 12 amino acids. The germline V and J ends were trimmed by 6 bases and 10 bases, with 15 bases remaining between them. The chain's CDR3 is CASREGSLRAFF. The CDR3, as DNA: TGTGCCAGCAGAGAGGGAAGTCTGCGAGCTTTCTTT.

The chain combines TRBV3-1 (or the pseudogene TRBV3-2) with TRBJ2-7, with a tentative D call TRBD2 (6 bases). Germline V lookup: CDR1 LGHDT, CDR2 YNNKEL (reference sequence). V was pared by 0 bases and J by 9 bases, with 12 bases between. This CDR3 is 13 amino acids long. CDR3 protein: CASSQDMRGGQYF. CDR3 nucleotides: TGTGCCAGCAGCCAAGATATGAGGGGAGGGCAGTACTTC.

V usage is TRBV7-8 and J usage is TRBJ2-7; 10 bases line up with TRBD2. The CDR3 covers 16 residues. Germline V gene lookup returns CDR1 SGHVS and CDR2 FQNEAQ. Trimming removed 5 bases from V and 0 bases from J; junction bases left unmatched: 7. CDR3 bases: TGTGCCAGCAGCCCTCTAGCGGGGGTTTCCTCCTACGAGCAGTACTTC. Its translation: CASSPLAGVSSYEQYF.

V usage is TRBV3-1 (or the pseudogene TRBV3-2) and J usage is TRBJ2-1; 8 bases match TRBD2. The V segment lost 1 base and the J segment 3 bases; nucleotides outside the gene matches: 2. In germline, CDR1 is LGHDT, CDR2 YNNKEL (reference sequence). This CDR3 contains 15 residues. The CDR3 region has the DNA TGTGCCAGCAGCCAAGCGGGGGGGCTCTACAATGAGCAGTTCTTC. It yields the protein CASSQAGGLYNEQFF.

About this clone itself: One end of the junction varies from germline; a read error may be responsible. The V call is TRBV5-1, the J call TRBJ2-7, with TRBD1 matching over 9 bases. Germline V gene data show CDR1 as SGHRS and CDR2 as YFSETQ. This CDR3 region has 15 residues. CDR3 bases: TGCGCCAGCAGCTTACTAATCCGGGACAGGGACGAACAGTACTTC. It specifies CASSLLIRDRDEQYF. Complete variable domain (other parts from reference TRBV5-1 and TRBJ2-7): KAGVTQTPRYLIKTRGQQVTLSCSPISGHRSVSWYQQTPGQGLQFLFEYFSETQRNKGNFPGRFSGRQFSNSRSEMNVSTLELGDSALYLCASSLLIRDRDEQYFGPGTRLTVT.

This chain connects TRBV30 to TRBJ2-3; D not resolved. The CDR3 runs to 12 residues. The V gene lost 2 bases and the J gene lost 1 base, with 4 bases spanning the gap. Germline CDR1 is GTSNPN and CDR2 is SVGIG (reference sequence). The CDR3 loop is CAWSIGTDTQYF. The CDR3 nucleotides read TGTGCCTGGAGTATTGGCACAGATACGCAGTATTTT.

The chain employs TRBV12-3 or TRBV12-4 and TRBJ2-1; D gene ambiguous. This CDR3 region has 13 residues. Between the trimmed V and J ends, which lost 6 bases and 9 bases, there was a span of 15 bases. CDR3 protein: CASRQDHLIEQFF. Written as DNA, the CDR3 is TGTGCCAGCAGACAAGACCACCTAATTGAGCAGTTCTTC.

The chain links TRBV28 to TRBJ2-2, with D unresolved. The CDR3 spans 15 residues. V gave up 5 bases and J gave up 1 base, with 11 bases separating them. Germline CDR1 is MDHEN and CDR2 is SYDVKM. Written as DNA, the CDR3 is TGTGCCAGCAGTGGCTGGACGGGGAACACCGGGGAGCTGTTTTTT. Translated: CASSGWTGNTGELFF.

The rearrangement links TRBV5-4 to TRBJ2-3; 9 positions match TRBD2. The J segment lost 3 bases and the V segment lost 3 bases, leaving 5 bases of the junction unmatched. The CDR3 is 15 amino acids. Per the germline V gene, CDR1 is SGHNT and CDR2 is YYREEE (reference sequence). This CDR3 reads CASSSAGGRTDTQYF. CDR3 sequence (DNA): TGTGCCAGCAGCTCAGCGGGGGGTAGGACAGATACGCAGTATTTT.

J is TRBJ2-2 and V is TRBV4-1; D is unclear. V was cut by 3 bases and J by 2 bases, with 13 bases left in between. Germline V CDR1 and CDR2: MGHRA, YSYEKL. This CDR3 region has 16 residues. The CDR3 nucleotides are TGCGCCAGCAGCCACGTGCGGCAGATTAACACCGGGGAGCTGTTTTTT. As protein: CASSHVRQINTGELFF.

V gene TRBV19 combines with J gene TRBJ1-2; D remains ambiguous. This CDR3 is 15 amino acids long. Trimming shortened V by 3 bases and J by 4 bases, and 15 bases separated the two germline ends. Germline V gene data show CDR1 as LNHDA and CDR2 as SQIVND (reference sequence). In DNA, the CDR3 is TGTGCCAGTAGTATGTTACGGGGAGATGGCTATGGCTACACCTTC. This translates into CASSMLRGDGYGYTF. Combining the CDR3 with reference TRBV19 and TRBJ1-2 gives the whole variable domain DGGITQSPKYLFRKEGQNVTLSCEQNLNHDAMYWYRQDPGQGLRLIYYSQIVNDFQKGDIAEGYSVSREKKESFPLTVTSAQKNPTAFYLCASSMLRGDGYGYTFGSGTRLTVV.

CDR3 nucleotide sequence: TGTGCCAGCAGTGGGGGGGGGTACCAAGAGACCCAGTACTTC. Protein product: CASSGGGYQETQYF. This rearrangement joins TRBV28 to TRBJ2-5; 7 bases line up with TRBD2. Per the germline V gene, CDR1 is MDHEN and CDR2 is SYDVKM. The CDR3 runs 14 residues. Trimming took 5 bases from V and 0 from J; bases not matched to a gene: 3.

The CDR3 spells CASSLSGPWNEQFF. As DNA, the CDR3 is TGTGCCAGCAGTTTATCTGGCCCATGGAATGAGCAGTTCTTC. This rearrangement joins TRBV27 to TRBJ2-1; D unclear. The CDR3 is 14 amino acids. V lost 0 bases to trimming and J lost 7 bases, with 10 bases between them. Germline assignment: CDR1 MNHEY and CDR2 SMNVEV (reference sequence).

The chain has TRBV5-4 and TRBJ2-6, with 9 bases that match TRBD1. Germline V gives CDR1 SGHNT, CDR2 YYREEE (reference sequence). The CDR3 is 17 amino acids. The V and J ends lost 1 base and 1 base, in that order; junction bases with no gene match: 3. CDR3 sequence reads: CASSLTGGMSGANVLTF. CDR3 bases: TGTGCCAGCAGCTTGACAGGGGGCATGTCTGGGGCCAACGTCCTGACTTTC.

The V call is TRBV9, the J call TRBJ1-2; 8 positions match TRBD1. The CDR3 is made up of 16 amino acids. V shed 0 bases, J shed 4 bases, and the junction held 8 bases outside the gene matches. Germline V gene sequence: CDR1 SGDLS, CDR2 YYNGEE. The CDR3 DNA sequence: TGTGCCAGCAGCGTAGCCACGAGGACAGGGCCCTATGGCTACACCTTC. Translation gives CASSVATRTGPYGYTF.

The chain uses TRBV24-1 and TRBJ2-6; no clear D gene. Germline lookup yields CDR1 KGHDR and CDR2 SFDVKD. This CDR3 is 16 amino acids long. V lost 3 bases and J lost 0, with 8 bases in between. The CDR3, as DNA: TGTGCCACCAGTGATCTAGATCGCTCTGGGGCCAACGTCCTGACTTTC. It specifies CATSDLDRSGANVLTF.

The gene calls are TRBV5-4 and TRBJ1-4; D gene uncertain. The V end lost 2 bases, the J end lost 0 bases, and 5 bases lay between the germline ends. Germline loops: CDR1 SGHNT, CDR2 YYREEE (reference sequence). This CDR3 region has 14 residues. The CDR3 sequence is CASSLGPTNEKLFF. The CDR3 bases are TGTGCCAGCAGCTTAGGTCCAACTAATGAAAAACTGTTTTTT.

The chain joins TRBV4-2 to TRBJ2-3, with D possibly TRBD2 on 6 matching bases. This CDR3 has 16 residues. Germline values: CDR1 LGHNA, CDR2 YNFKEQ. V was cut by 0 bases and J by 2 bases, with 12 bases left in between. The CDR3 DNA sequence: TGTGCCAGCAGCCAAGATCGGGGACTCCTCACAGATACGCAGTATTTT. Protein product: CASSQDRGLLTDTQYF.

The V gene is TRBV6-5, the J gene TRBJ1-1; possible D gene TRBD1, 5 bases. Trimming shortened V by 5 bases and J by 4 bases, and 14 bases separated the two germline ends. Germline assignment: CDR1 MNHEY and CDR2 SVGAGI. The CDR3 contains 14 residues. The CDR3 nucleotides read TGTGCCAGCAGTCACGGGGCTCGATTCACTGAAGCTTTCTTT. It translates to CASSHGARFTEAFF.

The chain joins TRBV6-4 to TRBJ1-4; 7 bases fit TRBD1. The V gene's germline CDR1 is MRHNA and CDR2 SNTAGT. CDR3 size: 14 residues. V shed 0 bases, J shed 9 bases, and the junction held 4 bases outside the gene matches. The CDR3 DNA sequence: TGTGCCAGCAGTGACTCCCCGACAGGGAAAAAACTGTTTTTT. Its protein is CASSDSPTGKKLFF.

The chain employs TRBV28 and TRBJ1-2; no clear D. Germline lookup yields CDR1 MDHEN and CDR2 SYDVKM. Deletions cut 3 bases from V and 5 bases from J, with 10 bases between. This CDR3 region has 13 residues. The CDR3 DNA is TGTGCCAGCAGTTTCGGGAGGGAATATGGCTACACCTTC. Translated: CASSFGREYGYTF.

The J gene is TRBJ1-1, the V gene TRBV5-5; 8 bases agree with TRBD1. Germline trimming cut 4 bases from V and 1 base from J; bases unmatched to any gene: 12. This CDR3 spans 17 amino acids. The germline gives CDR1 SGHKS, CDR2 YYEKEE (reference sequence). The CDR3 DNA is TGTGCCAGCAGCCTTTTGGGGCAGGGGGCTGAGAACACTGAAGCTTTCTTT. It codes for CASSLLGQGAENTEAFF.

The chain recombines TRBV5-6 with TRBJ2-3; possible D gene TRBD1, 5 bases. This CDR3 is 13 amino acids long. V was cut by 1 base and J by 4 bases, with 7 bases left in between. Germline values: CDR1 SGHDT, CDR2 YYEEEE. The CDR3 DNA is TGTGCCAGCAGCTTGAAGGGGCCAGATACGCAGTATTTT. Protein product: CASSLKGPDTQYF.

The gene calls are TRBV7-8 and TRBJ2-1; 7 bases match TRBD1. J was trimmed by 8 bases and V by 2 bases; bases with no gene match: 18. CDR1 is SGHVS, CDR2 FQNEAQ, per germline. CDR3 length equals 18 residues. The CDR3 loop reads CASSLRGARGLRLDEQFF. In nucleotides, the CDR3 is TGTGCCAGCAGCTTACGGGGAGCGAGGGGGCTGCGGCTCGATGAGCAGTTCTTC.

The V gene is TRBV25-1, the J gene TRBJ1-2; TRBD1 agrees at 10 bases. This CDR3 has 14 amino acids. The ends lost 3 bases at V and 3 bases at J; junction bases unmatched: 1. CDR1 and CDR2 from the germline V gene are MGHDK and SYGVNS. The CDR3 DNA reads TGTGCCAGCAGTGAGGGACAGGGGCACTATGGCTACACCTTC. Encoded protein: CASSEGQGHYGYTF.

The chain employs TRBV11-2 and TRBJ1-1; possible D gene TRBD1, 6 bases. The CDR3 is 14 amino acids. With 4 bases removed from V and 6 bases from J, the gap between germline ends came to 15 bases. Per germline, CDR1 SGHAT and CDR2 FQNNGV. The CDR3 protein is CASSSSGARPEAFF. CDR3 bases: TGTGCCAGCAGCTCCTCAGGGGCTCGGCCTGAAGCTTTCTTT.